Reported below is one TCR beta chain. These data come from a study of blood T cell repertoires in COVID-19. Assay used: immunoSEQ multiplex PCR; TCRdb lists only in-frame clones, some missing. The repertoire holds a few hundred thousand clones, with about 89% as singletons. This sequence originates from a man aged 25-45 years who had recovered from COVID-19. Material for sequencing was PBMCs or T cells enriched from blood (not recorded which).

CDR3 residues: CASGVAGTGELFF. CDR3 nucleotide sequence: TGTGCCAGCGGGGTAGCGGGCACCGGGGAGCTGTTTTTT. The J gene is TRBJ2-2, the V gene TRBV2; TRBD2 agrees at 7 bases. The V and J ends lost 8 bases and 4 bases, in that order; junction bases with no gene match: 4. CDR1 and CDR2 from the germline V gene are SNHLY and FYNNEI. The CDR3 consists of 13 residues.